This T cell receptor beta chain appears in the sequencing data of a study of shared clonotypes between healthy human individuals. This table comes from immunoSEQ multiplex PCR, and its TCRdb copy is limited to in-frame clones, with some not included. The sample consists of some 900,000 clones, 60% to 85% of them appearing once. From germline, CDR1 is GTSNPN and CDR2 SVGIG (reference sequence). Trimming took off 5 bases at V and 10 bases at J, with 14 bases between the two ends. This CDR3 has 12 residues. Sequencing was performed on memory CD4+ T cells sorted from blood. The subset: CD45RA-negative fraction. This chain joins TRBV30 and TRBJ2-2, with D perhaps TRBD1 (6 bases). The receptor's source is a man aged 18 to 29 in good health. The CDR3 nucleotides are TGTGCCTGGCGAACGACAGGCGTGGAGCTGTTTTTT. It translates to CAWRTTGVELFF.